The T cell receptor beta chain described here comes from a study of cytomegalovirus exposure and HLA in healthy donors. V lost 1 base and J lost 3, with 16 bases in between. Looked up from germline, CDR1 is GTSNPN and CDR2 is SVGIG (reference sequence). This CDR3 comprises 17 residues. The PCR had 60 Vbeta and 13 Jbeta primers. TCRdb's copy holds only in-frame clones and misses some; the assay was immunoSEQ multiplex PCR. Among some 250,000 clones listed, 82% were seen once. The donors (healthy individuals) were bone marrow donors. Concerning this clone: Antigen: not known.

Findings and limits, study-wide: Later, TCR association rates were found to vary by HLA locus, highest for DRB1 and lowest for HLA-C. A few CMV-associated chains proved CMV antigen-specific in vitro. TCR beta sequences numbering under 20,000 were associated with HLA alleles at 0.05 false discovery rate in a later analysis.

The sequencing input was PBMCs. V is TRBV30 and J is TRBJ1-6; no reliable D call. This sequence was found in a woman between 40 and 50 years old in good health and CMV-seropositive. Here the CDR3 reads CAWSATPISNYNSPLHF. The CDR3 nucleotides are TGTGCCTGGAGTGCAACCCCCATATCTAACTATAATTCACCCCTCCACTTT.